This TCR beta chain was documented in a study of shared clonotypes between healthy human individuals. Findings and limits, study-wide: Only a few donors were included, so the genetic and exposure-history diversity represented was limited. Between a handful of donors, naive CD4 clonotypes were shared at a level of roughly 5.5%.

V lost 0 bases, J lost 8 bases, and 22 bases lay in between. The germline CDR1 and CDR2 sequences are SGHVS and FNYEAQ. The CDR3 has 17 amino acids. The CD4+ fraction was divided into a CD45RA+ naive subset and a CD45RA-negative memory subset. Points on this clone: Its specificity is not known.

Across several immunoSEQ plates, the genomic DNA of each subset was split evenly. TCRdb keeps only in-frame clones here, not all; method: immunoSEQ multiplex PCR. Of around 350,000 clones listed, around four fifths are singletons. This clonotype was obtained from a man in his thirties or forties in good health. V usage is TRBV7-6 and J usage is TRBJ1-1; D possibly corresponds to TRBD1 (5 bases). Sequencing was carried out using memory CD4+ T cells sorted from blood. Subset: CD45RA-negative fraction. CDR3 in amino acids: CASSLAAVGRLSKEAFF. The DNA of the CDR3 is TGTGCCAGCAGCTTAGCGGCCGTGGGGCGGCTGTCAAAAGAAGCTTTCTTT.